These 16 T cell receptor beta chains share one sample of origin, sequenced in a study of T-cell reconstitution after alpha-beta-depleted transplantation in children. Unique molecular identifiers were used in preparing the TCRbeta library. TCRdb independently ran MiXCR on the PCR reads; one entry per CDR3 protein. The sample records about 610,000 distinct CDR3 sequences, roughly 10% being singletons. The sequencing used PBMCs from the stem cell graft donor, collected from the stem cell graft. The receptor source for this set is a human donor who donated a stem cell graft to a child with acute myeloid leukemia.

This clonotype was observed at least ten times. The rearrangement links TRBV4-2 to TRBJ2-7, with unresolved D. The CDR3 length is 15 residues. CDR1 is LGHNA and CDR2 is YNFKEQ in the germline V gene. V was trimmed by 0 bases and J by 2 bases, leaving 11 bases between them. CDR3 in DNA: TGTGCCAGCAGCCAAGACCTCTCTAGAGCCTACGAGCAGTACTTC. It yields the protein CASSQDLSRAYEQYF.

This clonotype was observed many times. The J gene is TRBJ2-5, the V gene TRBV27; 7 bases match TRBD2. The CDR3 totals 14 residues. The V and J ends lost 2 bases and 3 bases, in that order; junction bases with no gene match: 3. Germline CDR1 and CDR2: MNHEY and SMNVEV (reference sequence). CDR3 region: CASSLAGDEETQYF. The CDR3 coding sequence is TGTGCCAGCAGTTTAGCGGGGGACGAAGAGACCCAGTACTTC.

Only a few counts were recorded for this clonotype. As DNA, the CDR3 is TGTGCCACCAGCAGAGACTACTCTGGGTCGCAAGAGACCCAGTACTTC. Its protein is CATSRDYSGSQETQYF. The V and J genes are TRBV15 and TRBJ2-5; D gene uncertain. CDR1 and CDR2 (germline): LNHNV, YYDKDF (reference sequence). The CDR3 spans 16 residues. The V end lost 0 bases, the J end lost 2 bases, and 13 bases lay between the germline ends.

This clonotype was recorded at least ten times. The chain uses TRBV6-2 or TRBV6-3 and TRBJ2-1; D ambiguous. The CDR3 consists of 12 residues. Looked up from germline, CDR1 is MNHEY and CDR2 is SVGEGT. Deletions cut 9 bases from V and 9 bases from J, with 15 bases between. The CDR3 DNA is TGTGCCAGGAGTCAACCGTTCGGTGAGCAGTTCTTC. Its translation is CARSQPFGEQFF.

A few counts support this clonotype. This chain connects TRBV14 to TRBJ2-1, with D unclear. Trimming removed 4 bases at V and 9 bases at J, with 13 bases between. This CDR3 has 13 amino acids. Germline V CDR1 and CDR2: SGHDN, FVKESK. CDR3 region: CASSPGRISEQFF. DNA of the CDR3: TGTGCCAGCAGCCCTGGTCGCATTAGTGAGCAGTTCTTC.

The chain carries TRBV25-1 and TRBJ2-1; TRBD2 matches 9 bases. Germline CDR1 MGHDK, CDR2 SYGVNS. The CDR3 runs 15 residues. The V and J ends lost 4 bases and 8 bases, in that order; junction bases with no gene match: 9. CDR3 DNA sequence: TGTGCCAGCAGTGGAGTAGCGGGAGTAGTTTATGAGCAGTTCTTC. Amino acids: CASSGVAGVVYEQFF.

This clonotype turned up a few times. The rearrangement uses TRBV27 and TRBJ2-1, with 7 bases fitting TRBD1. Germline-derived CDR1 and CDR2 are MNHEY and SMNVEV (reference sequence). The J segment lost 7 bases and the V segment lost 0 bases, leaving 9 bases of the junction unmatched. The CDR3 is 16 residues long. Here the CDR3 DNA reads TGTGCCAGCAGTTTATCCGGGCAGGGGGTCAGGAATGAGCAGTTCTTC. It is translated as CASSLSGQGVRNEQFF.

The chain combines TRBV7-3 with TRBJ2-7, with TRBD1 matching over 8 bases. There are 14 residues in the CDR3. Trimming removed 5 bases from V and 5 bases from J; junction bases left unmatched: 8. Germline V lookup: CDR1 SGHTA, CDR2 FQGTGA. Here the CDR3 reads CASSPPGQDHEQYF. For the CDR3, the DNA is TGTGCCAGCAGCCCTCCGGGACAGGACCACGAGCAGTACTTC.

Only a few counts were recorded for this clonotype. This chain links TRBV20-1 with TRBJ2-7, with D possibly matching TRBD2 (6 bases). Germline V gene data show CDR1 as DFQATT and CDR2 as SNEGSKA (reference sequence). V gave up 5 bases and J gave up 4 bases, with 24 bases separating them. The CDR3 is made up of 16 amino acids. The CDR3 DNA reads TGCAGTGCTTCGGGCCGCGGGACCCCACGGCTGTACGAGCAGTACTTC. Translated: CSASGRGTPRLYEQYF.

V and J are TRBV5-1 and TRBJ2-7; D unresolved. Germline assignment: CDR1 SGHRS and CDR2 YFSETQ. CDR3 length: 15 residues. Between the trimmed V and J ends, which lost 10 bases and 1 base, there was a span of 21 bases. CDR3 residues: CARLPIFPPSYEQYF. CDR3 DNA: TGCGCCCGGTTACCAATCTTTCCCCCTTCCTACGAGCAGTACTTC.

This sequence joins TRBV18 and TRBJ2-5; D unclear. The CDR3 spans 14 residues. V was trimmed by 2 bases and J by 5 bases, leaving 12 bases between them. Germline V gives CDR1 KGHSH, CDR2 LQKENI. The CDR3 bases are TGTGCCAGCTCACCAAGCTCAGCACGGGAGACCCAGTACTTC. Encoded protein: CASSPSSARETQYF.

This clonotype has only a few counts. V and J are TRBV20-1 and TRBJ1-3; perhaps TRBD1 as D (6 bases). Germline CDR1 is DFQATT and CDR2 is SNEGSKA (reference sequence). CDR3 length: 15 residues. The V end lost 6 bases, the J end lost 0 bases, and 15 bases lay between the germline ends. The CDR3 region is CSAINRDTSGNTIYF. The CDR3 coding sequence is TGCAGTGCAATTAACAGGGACACCTCTGGAAACACCATATATTTT.

This clonotype was observed a few times. The CDR3 DNA reads as TGTGCCAGCAGCCAAGACAGGGGGCACGGTGGCTACACCTTC. Protein: CASSQDRGHGGYTF. V is TRBV14 and J is TRBJ1-2; 8 bases are shared with TRBD1. CDR1 is SGHDN, CDR2 FVKESK, per germline. J lost 7 bases, V lost 0 bases, and 4 bases had no gene match. This CDR3 comprises 14 residues.

This chain uses TRBV27 with TRBJ2-1, with unresolved D. Germline loops: CDR1 MNHEY, CDR2 SMNVEV (reference sequence). The CDR3 has 15 amino acids. V shed 2 bases and J shed 3 bases, with 11 bases lying between them. The CDR3 here is CASSLKDAGYNEQFF. The CDR3, as DNA: TGTGCCAGCAGTTTAAAGGACGCCGGCTACAATGAGCAGTTCTTC.

The chain combines TRBV20-1 with TRBJ2-2; 10 bases match TRBD2. Trimming removed 3 bases from V and 6 bases from J; junction bases left unmatched: 19. The CDR3 is made up of 19 amino acids. CDR1 DFQATT and CDR2 SNEGSKA come from the germline V gene (reference sequence). The CDR3 nucleotides read TGCAGTGCTAGGATACCGGGACTAGCGAGACGTCACGGGTCCGGGGAGCTGTTTTTT. Translation gives CSARIPGLARRHGSGELFF.

The V and J genes are TRBV24-1 and TRBJ2-1, with D perhaps TRBD1 (5 bases). The CDR3 is 15 residues long. V lost 0 bases and J lost 8, with 13 bases in between. In germline, CDR1 is KGHDR, CDR2 SFDVKD. The CDR3 nucleotides are TGTGCCACCAGTGATTTGGGGCAGGGATTCGATGAGCAGTTCTTC. It translates to CATSDLGQGFDEQFF.